The present TCR beta chain was sequenced within a study of T cell responses to AZD1222 COVID-19 vaccine. The V gene's germline CDR1 is SGHTA and CDR2 FQGNSA. This CDR3 has 18 residues. J lost 1 base, V lost 1 base, and 11 bases had no gene match. Generated by immunoSEQ multiplex PCR, the TCRdb table keeps only in-frame clones and is missing some. The sample carries approximately 150,000 clones, 90% recorded once. This TCR was sampled from an adult who received the AZD1222 COVID-19 vaccine. The chain joins TRBV7-2 to TRBJ2-7; TRBD2 aligns across 9 bases. The sample consisted of peripheral blood, taken 28 days after the second AZD1222 dose. The CDR3 coding sequence is TGTGCCAGCAGCTTAGTTCGGCTAGCGGGGAAGCCATCCTACGAGCAGTACTTC. This codes for CASSLVRLAGKPSYEQYF. Complete variable domain (other parts from reference TRBV7-2 and TRBJ2-7): GAGVSQSPSNKVTEKGKDVELRCDPISGHTALYWYRQSLGQGLEFLIYFQGNSAPDKSGLPSDRFSAERTGGSVSTLTIQRTQQEDSAVYLCASSLVRLAGKPSYEQYFGPGTRLTVT.